The sequence of this T cell receptor (beta chain) was determined in a study of cytomegalovirus exposure and HLA in healthy donors. This clone turned up a few times. What it binds is not known. Amplification used 60 Vbeta primers and 13 Jbeta primers. Profiling relied on immunoSEQ multiplex PCR, and the TCRdb table lists in-frame clones only, not all of them. This table holds around 70,000 clones, less than 65% found once. Per germline, CDR1 SGHNT and CDR2 YYREEE (reference sequence). J gave up 3 bases and V 4 bases, and 4 bases lay outside the gene matches. The CDR3 length is 15 residues. Study-wide results and caveats: In a later analysis, HLA-associated beta chains showed higher expansion and lower generation probabilities than comparable chains.

The clonotype was recovered from a man aged 25 to 40 in good health and CMV-seronegative. Sample: PBMCs. The rearrangement uses TRBV5-4 and TRBJ2-3, with TRBD2 matching over 11 bases. CDR3: CASSLTSGGTDTQYF. In DNA form, the CDR3 reads TGTGCCAGCAGCCTAACTAGCGGGGGTACAGATACGCAGTATTTT.